This TCR beta chain emerged from a study of T cells in Graves' hyperthyroidism and ophthalmopathy. Study-wide points: Most thyroid clonotypes expanded above 0.001 appeared in blood too.

The CDR3 regions of TCR beta were amplified from RNA transcripts. In the first-round RT-PCR of the TCR CDR3, the HTBI primer set was used. TCRdb re-called the multiplex PCR reads with MiXCR, one entry per CDR3 protein. The sample has some 530,000 distinct CDR3 sequences, roughly 23% seen once. At least 3 on the Clinical Activity Score was recorded for ophthalmopathy patients, who also had NOSPECS grade at least 4 and duration under 3 months. Trimming removed 0 bases at V and 7 bases at J, with 12 bases between. This CDR3 has 14 amino acids. In germline, CDR1 is LGHNA, CDR2 YSLEER. Note on this clonotype: The antigen remains unidentified.

The source is a woman in her seventies with Graves' ophthalmopathy. The gene calls are TRBV4-3 and TRBJ1-1; tentative D call: TRBD1 (5 bases). Material for sequencing was blood. CDR3 sequence: CASSQDPGRGEAFF. In nucleotides, the CDR3 is TGCGCCAGCAGCCAAGATCCAGGGAGGGGTGAAGCTTTCTTT.